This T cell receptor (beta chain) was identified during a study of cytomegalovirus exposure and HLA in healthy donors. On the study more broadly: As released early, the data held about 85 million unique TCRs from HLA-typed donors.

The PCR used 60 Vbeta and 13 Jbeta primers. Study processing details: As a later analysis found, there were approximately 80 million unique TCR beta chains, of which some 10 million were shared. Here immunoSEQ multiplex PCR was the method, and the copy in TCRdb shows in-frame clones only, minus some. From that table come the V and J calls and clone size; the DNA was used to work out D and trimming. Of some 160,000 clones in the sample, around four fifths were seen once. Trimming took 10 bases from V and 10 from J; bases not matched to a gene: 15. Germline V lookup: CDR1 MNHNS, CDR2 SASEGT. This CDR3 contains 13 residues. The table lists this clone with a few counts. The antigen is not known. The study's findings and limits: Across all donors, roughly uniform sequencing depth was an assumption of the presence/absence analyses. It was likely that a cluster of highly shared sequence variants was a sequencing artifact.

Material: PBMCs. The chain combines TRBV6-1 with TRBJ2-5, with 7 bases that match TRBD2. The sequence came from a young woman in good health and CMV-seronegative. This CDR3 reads CATGEGSREGQYF. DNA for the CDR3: TGTGCCACAGGAGAGGGCTCCAGGGAGGGCCAGTACTTC.